This T cell receptor (beta chain) was captured by sequencing in a study of blood T cell repertoires in COVID-19. Study background: Collection of acute and convalescent COVID-19 samples took place in the United States, Italy and Spain. Nucleic acid was either cDNA or gDNA, and it came from T cells, B-cell-depleted T cells, or PBMCs.

Followed longitudinally, the Seattle patients had been enrolled during active infection. Clones were read by immunoSEQ multiplex PCR, and TCRdb kept only the in-frame ones, dropping some. This table holds under 450,000 clones, 86% found once. CDR3 length: 14 residues. Germline V lookup: CDR1 MNHEY, CDR2 SMNVEV (reference sequence). V shed 3 bases, J shed 6 bases, and the junction held 7 bases outside the gene matches. This receptor was obtained from a woman in her sixties with COVID-19, enrolled during active disease. The chain links TRBV27 to TRBJ1-1; 7 nucleotides agree with TRBD1. Source material: peripheral blood. The chain's CDR3 is CASSLVHRGAEAFF. DNA of the CDR3: TGTGCCAGCAGTTTGGTCCACAGGGGTGCTGAAGCTTTCTTT.